This TCR beta chain was recorded in a study of T cell responses to AZD1222 COVID-19 vaccine. Across the study: Samples with a second dose at about 4 or about 12 weeks were pooled together. Study results and limitations: Two AZD1222 doses significantly raised spike-specific TCR breadth and depth over controls. Recipients of AZD1222 seropositive at baseline numbered only 6 or 7. Spike was spanned by vaccine-associated CD4 TCRs, which were dominant at 160-218 and 743-854.

Comments on this clone: Its antigen is undetermined.

Trimming pared 5 bases from V and 1 base from J, leaving 8 bases between. CDR1 is MDHEN and CDR2 is SYDVKM in the germline V gene. The CDR3 sequence is 14 residues long. Profiled with immunoSEQ multiplex PCR; TCRdb holds only in-frame clones, not every one. The table has roughly 120,000 clones, approximately 90% seen once. The input for sequencing was peripheral blood, taken on day 0 of AZD1222 vaccination. V gene TRBV28 combines with J gene TRBJ2-2; D is unresolved. The TCR was taken from an adult in good health. CDR3 sequence (DNA): TGTGCCAGCAGTCCCCACGGGAACACCGGGGAGCTGTTTTTT. This encodes CASSPHGNTGELFF.